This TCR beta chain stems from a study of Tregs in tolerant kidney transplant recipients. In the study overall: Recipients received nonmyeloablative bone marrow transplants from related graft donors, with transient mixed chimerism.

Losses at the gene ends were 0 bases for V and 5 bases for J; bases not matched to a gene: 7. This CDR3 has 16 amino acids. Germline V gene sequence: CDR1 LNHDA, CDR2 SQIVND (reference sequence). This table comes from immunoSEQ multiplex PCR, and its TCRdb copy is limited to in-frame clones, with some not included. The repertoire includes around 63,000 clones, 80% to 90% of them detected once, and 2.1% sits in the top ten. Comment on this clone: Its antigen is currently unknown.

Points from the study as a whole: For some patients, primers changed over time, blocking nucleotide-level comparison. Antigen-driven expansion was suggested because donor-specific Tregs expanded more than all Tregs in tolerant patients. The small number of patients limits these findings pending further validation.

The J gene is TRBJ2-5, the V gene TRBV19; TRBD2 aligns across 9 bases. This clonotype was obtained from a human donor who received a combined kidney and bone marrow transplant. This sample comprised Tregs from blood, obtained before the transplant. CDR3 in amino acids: CASSIDRGRARETQYF. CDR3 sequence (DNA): TGTGCCAGTAGTATAGATCGCGGGAGGGCCCGGGAGACCCAGTACTTC. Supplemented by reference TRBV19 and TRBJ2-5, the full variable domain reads DGGITQSPKYLFRKEGQNVTLSCEQNLNHDAMYWYRQDPGQGLRLIYYSQIVNDFQKGDIAEGYSVSREKKESFPLTVTSAQKNPTAFYLCASSIDRGRARETQYFGPGTRLLVL.